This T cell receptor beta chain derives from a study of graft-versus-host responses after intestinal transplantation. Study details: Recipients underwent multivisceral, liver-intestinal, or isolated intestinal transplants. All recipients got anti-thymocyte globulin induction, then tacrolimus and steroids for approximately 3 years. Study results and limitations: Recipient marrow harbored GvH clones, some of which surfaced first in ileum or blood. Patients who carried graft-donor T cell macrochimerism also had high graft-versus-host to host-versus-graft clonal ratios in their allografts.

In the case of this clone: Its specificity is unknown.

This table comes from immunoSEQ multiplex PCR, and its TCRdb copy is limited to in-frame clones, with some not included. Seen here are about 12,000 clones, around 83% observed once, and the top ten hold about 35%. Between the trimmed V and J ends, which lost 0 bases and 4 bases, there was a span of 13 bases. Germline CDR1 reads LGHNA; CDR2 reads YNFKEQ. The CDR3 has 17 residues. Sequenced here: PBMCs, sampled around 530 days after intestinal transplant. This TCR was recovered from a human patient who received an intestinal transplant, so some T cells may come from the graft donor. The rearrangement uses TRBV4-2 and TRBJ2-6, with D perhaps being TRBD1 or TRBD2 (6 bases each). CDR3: CASSQEGGGLGANVLTF. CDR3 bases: TGTGCCAGCAGCCAAGAAGGAGGGGGTTTAGGGGCCAACGTCCTGACTTTC.